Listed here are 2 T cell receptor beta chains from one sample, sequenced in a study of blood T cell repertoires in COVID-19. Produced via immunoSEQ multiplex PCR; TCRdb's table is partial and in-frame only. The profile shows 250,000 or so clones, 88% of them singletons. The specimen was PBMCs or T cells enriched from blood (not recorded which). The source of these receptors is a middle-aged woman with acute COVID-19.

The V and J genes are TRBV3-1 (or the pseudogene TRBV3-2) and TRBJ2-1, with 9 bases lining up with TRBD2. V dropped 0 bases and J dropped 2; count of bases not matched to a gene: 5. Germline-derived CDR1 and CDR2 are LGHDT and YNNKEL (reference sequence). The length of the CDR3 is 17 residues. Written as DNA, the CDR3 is TGTGCCAGCAGCCAAGATTTAAAGCGGGGGGCCTACAATGAGCAGTTCTTC. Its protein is CASSQDLKRGAYNEQFF.

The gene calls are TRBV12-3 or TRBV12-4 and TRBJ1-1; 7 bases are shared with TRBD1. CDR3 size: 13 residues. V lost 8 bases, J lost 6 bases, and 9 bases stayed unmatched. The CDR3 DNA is TGTGCCAGCGGCTCAAACAGGGGCCCTGAAGCTTTCTTT. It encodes CASGSNRGPEAFF.